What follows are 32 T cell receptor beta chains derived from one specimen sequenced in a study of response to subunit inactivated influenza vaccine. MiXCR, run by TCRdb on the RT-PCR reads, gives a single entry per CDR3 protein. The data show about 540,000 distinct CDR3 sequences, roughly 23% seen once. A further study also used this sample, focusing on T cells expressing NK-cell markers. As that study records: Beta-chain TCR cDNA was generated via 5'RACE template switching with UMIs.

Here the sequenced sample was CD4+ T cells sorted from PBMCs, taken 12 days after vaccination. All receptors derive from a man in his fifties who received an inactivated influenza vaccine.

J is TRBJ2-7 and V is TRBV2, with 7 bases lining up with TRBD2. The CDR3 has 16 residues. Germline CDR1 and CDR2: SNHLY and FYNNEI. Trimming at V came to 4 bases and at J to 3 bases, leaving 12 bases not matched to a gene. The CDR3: CASSARPAGGSYEQYF. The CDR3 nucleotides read TGTGCCAGCAGTGCCCGACCGGCGGGCGGGAGCTACGAGCAGTACTTC.

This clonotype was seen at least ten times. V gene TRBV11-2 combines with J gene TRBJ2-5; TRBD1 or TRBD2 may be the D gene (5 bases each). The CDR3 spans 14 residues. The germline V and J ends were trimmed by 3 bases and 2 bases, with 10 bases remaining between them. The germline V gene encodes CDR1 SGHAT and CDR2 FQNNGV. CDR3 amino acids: CASSFGTSQETQYF. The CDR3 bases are TGTGCCAGCAGCTTCGGGACCTCACAAGAGACCCAGTACTTC.

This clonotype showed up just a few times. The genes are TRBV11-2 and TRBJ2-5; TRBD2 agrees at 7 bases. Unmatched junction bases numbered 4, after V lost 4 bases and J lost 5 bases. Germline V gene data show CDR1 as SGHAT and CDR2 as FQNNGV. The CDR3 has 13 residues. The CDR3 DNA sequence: TGTGCCAGCAGCTCTAGCGGACCTGAGACCCAGTACTTC. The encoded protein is CASSSSGPETQYF. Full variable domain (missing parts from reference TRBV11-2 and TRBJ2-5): EAGVAQSPRYKIIEKRQSVAFWCNPISGHATLYWYQQILGQGPKLLIQFQNNGVVDDSQLPKDRFSAERLKGVDSTLKIQPAKLEDSAVYLCASSSSGPETQYFGPGTRLLVL.

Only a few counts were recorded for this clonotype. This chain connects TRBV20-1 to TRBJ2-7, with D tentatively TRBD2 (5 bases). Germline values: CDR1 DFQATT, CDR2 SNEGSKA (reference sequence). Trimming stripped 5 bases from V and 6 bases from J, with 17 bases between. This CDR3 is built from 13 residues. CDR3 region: CSAGGRSGSEQYF. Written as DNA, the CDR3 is TGCAGTGCTGGAGGACGGTCGGGATCCGAGCAGTACTTC.

The CDR3 spells CASRHPGGETQYF. The CDR3 DNA sequence: TGTGCCAGCAGACACCCGGGGGGGGAGACCCAGTACTTC. The chain couples TRBV6-2 or TRBV6-3 to TRBJ2-5; 8 nucleotides align to TRBD2. Trimming removed 6 bases from V and 5 bases from J; junction bases left unmatched: 5. CDR1 is MNHEY, CDR2 SVGEGT, per germline. The CDR3 extends over 13 amino acids.

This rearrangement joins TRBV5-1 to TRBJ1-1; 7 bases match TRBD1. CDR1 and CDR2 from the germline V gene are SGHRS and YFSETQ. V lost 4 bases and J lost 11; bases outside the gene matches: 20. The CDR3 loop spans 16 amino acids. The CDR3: CASSPIGTAGTPVAFF. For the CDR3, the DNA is TGCGCCAGCAGCCCTATAGGGACAGCCGGGACACCGGTCGCTTTCTTT.

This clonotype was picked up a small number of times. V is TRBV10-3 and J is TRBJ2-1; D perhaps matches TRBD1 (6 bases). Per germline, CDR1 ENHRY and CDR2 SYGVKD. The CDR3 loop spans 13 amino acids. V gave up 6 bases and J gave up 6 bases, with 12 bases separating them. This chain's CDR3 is CAIRGTGSNEQFF. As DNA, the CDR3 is TGTGCCATCAGGGGCACAGGGTCCAATGAGCAGTTCTTC.

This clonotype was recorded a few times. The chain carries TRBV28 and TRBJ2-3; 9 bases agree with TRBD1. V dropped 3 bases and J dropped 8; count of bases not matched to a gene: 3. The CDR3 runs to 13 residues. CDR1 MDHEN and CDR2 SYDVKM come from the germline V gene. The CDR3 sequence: CASSFPTGGTQYF. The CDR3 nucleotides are TGTGCCAGCAGTTTTCCGACAGGGGGTACGCAGTATTTT.

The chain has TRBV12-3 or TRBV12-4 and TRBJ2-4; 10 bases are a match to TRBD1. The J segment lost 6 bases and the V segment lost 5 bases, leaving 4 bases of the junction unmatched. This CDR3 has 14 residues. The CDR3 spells CASSAGQGGNIQYF. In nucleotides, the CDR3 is TGTGCCAGCAGTGCCGGACAGGGGGGAAACATTCAGTACTTC.

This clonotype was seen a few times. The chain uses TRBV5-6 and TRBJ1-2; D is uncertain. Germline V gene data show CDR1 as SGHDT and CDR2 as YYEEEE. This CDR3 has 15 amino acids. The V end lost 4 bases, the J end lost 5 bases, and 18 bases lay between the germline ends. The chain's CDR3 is CASSPAGGRMYGYTF. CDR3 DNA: TGTGCCAGCAGCCCGGCCGGAGGACGTATGTATGGCTACACCTTC.

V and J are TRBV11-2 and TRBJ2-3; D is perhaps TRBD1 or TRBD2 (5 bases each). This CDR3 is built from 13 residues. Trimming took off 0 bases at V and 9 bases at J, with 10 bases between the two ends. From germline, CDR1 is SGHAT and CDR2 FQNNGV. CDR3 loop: CASSLDLWGTQYF. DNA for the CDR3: TGTGCCAGCAGCTTAGATCTCTGGGGGACGCAGTATTTT.

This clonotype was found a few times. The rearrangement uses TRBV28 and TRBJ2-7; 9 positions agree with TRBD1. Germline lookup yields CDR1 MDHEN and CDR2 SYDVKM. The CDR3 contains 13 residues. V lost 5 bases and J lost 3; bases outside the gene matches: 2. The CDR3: CASSGQGHYEQYF. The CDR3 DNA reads TGTGCCAGCAGTGGACAGGGGCACTACGAGCAGTACTTC. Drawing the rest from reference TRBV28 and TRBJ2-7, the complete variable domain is DVKVTQSSRYLVKRTGEKVFLECVQDMDHENMFWYRQDPGLGLRLIYFSYDVKMKEKGDIPEGYSVSREKKERFSLILESASTNQTSMYLCASSGQGHYEQYFGPGTRLTVT.

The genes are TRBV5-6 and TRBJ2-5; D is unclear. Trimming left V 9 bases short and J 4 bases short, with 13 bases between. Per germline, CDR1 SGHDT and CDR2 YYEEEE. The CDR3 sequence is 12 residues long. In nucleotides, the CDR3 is TGTGCCATGGGCCACGGGCTAGAGACCCAGTACTTC. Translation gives CAMGHGLETQYF.

The CDR3 here is CASSLLGRGVSGANVLTF. Written as DNA, the CDR3 is TGTGCCAGCAGTTTATTGGGCAGGGGCGTTTCTGGGGCCAACGTCCTGACTTTC. The rearrangement uses TRBV28 and TRBJ2-6; the D gene is possibly TRBD1 (6 bases). Per germline, CDR1 MDHEN and CDR2 SYDVKM. The CDR3 runs 18 residues. The ends were cut back, 1 base at V and 1 base at J, with 14 bases in the middle.

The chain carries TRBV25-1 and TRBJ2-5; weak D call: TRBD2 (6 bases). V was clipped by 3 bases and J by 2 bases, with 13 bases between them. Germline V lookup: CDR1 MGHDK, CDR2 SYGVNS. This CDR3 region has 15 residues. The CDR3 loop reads CASSDTVGGQETQYF. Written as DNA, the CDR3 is TGTGCCAGCAGTGATACTGTCGGGGGACAAGAGACCCAGTACTTC.

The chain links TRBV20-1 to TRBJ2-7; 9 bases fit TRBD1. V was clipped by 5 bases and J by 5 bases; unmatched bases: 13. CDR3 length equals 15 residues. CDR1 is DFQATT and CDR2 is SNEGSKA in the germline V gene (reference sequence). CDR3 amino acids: CSASYSGTGLHEQYF. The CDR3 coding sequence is TGCAGTGCTTCCTATTCAGGGACAGGGTTGCACGAGCAGTACTTC.

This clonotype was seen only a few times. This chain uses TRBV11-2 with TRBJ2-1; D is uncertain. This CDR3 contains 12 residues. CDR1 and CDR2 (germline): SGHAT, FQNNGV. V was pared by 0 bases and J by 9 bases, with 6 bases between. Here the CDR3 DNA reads TGTGCCAGCAGCTTAGATAGTACTGAGCAGTTCTTC. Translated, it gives CASSLDSTEQFF.

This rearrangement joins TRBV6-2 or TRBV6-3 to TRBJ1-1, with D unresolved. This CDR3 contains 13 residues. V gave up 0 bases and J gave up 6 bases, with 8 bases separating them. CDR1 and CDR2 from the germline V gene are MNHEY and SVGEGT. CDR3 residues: CASSYSTVPEAFF. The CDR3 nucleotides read TGTGCCAGCAGTTACTCCACTGTACCTGAAGCTTTCTTT.

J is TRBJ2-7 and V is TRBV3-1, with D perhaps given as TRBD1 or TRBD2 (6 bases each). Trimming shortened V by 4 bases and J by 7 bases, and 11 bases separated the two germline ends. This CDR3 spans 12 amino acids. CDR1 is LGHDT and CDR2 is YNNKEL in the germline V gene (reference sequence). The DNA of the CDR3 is TGTGCCAGCAGCCGCCCGGGGGCAGAGCAGTACTTC. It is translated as CASSRPGAEQYF.

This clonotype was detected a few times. The CDR3 DNA reads TGTGCCATCGGAACTAGCGGGAGTTCAGATACGCAGTATTTT. It yields the protein CAIGTSGSSDTQYF. The J gene is TRBJ2-3, the V gene TRBV24-1, with 11 bases lining up with TRBD2. Germline values: CDR1 KGHDR, CDR2 SFDVKD. Germline trimming cut 11 bases from V and 4 bases from J; bases unmatched to any gene: 7. The length of the CDR3 is 14 residues.

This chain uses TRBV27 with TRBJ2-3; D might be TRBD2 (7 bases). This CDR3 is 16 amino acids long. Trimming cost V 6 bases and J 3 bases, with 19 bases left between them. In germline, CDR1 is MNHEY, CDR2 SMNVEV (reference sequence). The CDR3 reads CASSWRGRLGTDTQYF. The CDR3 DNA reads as TGTGCCAGCAGCTGGCGGGGGCGCCTGGGGACAGATACGCAGTATTTT.

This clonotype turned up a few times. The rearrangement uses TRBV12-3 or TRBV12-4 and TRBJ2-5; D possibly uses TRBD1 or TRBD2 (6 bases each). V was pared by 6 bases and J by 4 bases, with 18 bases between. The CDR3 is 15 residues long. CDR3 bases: TGTGCCAGCAGCACCGCCCTTGGGGGGCGAGAGACCCAGTACTTC. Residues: CASSTALGGRETQYF.

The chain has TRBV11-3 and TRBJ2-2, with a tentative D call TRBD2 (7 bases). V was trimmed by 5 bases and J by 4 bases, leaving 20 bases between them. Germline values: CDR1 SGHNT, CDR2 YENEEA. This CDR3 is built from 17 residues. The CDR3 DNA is TGTGCCAGCAGCCTTATGATGTGGGGAGGGGGCACCGGGGAGCTGTTTTTT. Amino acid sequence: CASSLMMWGGGTGELFF.

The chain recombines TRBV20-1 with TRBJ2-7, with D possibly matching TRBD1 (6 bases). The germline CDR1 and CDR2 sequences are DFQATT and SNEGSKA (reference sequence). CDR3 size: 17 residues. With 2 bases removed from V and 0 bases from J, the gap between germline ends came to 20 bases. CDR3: CSARLRPQGPSSYEQYF. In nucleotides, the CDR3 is TGCAGTGCTAGACTACGCCCACAGGGACCGTCCTCCTACGAGCAGTACTTC.

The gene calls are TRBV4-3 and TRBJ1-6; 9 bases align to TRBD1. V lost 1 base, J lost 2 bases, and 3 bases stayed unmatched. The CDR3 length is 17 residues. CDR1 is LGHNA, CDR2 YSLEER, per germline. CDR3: CASSQGGTGTYNSPLHF. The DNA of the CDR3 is TGCGCCAGCAGCCAAGGGGGGACAGGGACCTATAATTCACCCCTCCACTTT.

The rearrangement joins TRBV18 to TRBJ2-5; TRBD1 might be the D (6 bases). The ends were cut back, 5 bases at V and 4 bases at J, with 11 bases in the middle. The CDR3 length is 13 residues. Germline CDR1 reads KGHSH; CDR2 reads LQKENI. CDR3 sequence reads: CASSTDSRETQYF. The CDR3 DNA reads TGTGCCAGCTCAACGGACAGCCGAGAGACCCAGTACTTC.

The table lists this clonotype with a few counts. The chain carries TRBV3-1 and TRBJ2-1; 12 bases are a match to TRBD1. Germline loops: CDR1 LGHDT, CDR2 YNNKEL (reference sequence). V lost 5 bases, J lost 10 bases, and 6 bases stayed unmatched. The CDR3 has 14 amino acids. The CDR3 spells CASSWGQGAGEQFF. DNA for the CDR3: TGTGCCAGCAGCTGGGGACAGGGGGCGGGGGAGCAGTTCTTC.

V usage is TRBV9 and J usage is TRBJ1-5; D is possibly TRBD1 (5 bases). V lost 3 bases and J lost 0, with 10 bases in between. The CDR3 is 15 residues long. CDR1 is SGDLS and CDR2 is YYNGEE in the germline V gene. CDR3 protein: CASSARGNSNQPQHF. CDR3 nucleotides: TGTGCCAGCAGCGCCCGGGGCAATAGCAATCAGCCCCAGCATTTT.

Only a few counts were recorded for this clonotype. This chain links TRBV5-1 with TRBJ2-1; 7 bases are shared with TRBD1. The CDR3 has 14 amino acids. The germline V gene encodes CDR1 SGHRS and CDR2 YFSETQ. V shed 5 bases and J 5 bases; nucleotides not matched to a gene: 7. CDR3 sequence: CASRPGQTDNEQFF. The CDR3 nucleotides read TGCGCCAGCAGACCGGGACAGACAGACAATGAGCAGTTCTTC.

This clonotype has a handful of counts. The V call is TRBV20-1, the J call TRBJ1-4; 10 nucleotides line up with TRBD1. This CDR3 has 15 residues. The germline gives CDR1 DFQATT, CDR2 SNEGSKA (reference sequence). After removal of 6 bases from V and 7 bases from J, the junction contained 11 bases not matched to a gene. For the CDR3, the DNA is TGCAGTGCAAACTCGGTGGGGACAGGGGCTGAAAAACTGTTTTTT. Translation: CSANSVGTGAEKLFF.

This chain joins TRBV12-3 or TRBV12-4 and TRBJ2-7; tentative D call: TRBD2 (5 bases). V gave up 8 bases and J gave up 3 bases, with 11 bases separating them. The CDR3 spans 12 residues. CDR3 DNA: TGTGCCAGCCGACTTGGAGGCTACGAGCAGTACTTC. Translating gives CASRLGGYEQYF.

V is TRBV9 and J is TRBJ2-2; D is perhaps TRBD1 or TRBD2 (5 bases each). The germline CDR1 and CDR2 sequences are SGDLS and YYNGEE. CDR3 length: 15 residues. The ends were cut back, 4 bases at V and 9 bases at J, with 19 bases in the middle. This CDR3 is CASSPGTTDLRELFF. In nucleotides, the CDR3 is TGTGCCAGCAGCCCGGGGACGACGGACCTGCGGGAGCTGTTTTTT.